These 8 T cell receptor beta chains were sequenced from one sample in a study of blood T cells in healthy people across ages. With a J-beta primer mix and a sample-barcoded 5' primer, a second PCR ran about 6 to 11 cycles. Using its own MiXCR run on the 5' RACE reads, TCRdb lists one record per CDR3 protein. Of 850,000 to 1,100,000 distinct CDR3 sequences listed, roughly two fifths are singletons. Sequencing was performed on blood. The source is a man younger than 35 in good health.

This clonotype was observed a few times. The chain links TRBV12-3 or TRBV12-4 to TRBJ1-6; D is uncertain. V was clipped by 8 bases and J by 5 bases, with 16 bases between them. This CDR3 spans 15 amino acids. The CDR3 reads CASGGTGVDNSPLHF. CDR3 bases: TGTGCCAGCGGCGGCACTGGGGTTGATAATTCACCCCTCCACTTT.

The chain carries TRBV5-1 and TRBJ1-1, with a possible D match to TRBD1 (5 bases). The V gene's germline CDR1 is SGHRS and CDR2 YFSETQ. The CDR3 runs to 13 residues. V was pared by 0 bases and J by 6 bases, with 9 bases between. The CDR3 region is CASSLGGEPEAFF. The DNA of the CDR3 is TGCGCCAGCAGCTTGGGGGGGGAGCCTGAAGCTTTCTTT.

V is TRBV28 and J is TRBJ2-2; weak D call: TRBD1 (6 bases). CDR3 size: 20 residues. Germline V gives CDR1 MDHEN, CDR2 SYDVKM. V lost 3 bases and J 1 base, leaving 24 bases between the germline ends. Here the CDR3 DNA reads TGTGCCAGCAGTTTGGATATCCTAACAGGGATCTCCCAGAACACCGGGGAGCTGTTTTTT. Translating it yields CASSLDILTGISQNTGELFF.

This clonotype appeared a few times. This rearrangement joins TRBV6-5 to TRBJ2-4; no reliable D call. This CDR3 spans 13 amino acids. The germline CDR1 and CDR2 sequences are MNHEY and SVGAGI. V lost 2 bases and J lost 9, with 11 bases in between. The CDR3 protein is CASSYGPFGIQYF. CDR3 sequence (DNA): TGTGCCAGCAGTTACGGTCCCTTTGGCATTCAGTACTTC.

This sequence joins TRBV13 and TRBJ2-3; a possible D gene is TRBD1 (6 bases). V was clipped by 2 bases and J by 5 bases, with 14 bases between them. The CDR3 runs 15 residues. Germline values: CDR1 PRHDT, CDR2 FYEKMQ (reference sequence). CDR3 region: CASSLSAGDRDTQYF. The CDR3 DNA reads TGTGCCAGCAGCTTATCGGCAGGGGACCGAGATACGCAGTATTTT.

The chain joins TRBV20-1 to TRBJ1-2; 7 nucleotides line up with TRBD1. The CDR3 runs to 15 residues. CDR1 is DFQATT, CDR2 SNEGSKA, per germline (reference sequence). The ends lost 3 bases at V and 4 bases at J; junction bases unmatched: 11. The CDR3 loop reads CSASTTMGQSYGYTF. In DNA form, the CDR3 reads TGCAGTGCTAGTACAACTATGGGACAGAGCTATGGCTACACCTTC.

This clonotype was seen ten or more times. CDR3 loop: CASSLPPSSYNEQFF. CDR3 coding DNA: TGCGCCAGCAGCTTGCCCCCCAGCTCCTACAATGAGCAGTTCTTC. This chain joins TRBV5-1 and TRBJ2-1; D gene ambiguous. V was trimmed by 1 base and J by 0 bases, leaving 8 bases between them. The CDR3 extends over 15 amino acids. Germline CDR1 SGHRS, CDR2 YFSETQ. Supplemented by reference TRBV5-1 and TRBJ2-1, the full variable domain reads KAGVTQTPRYLIKTRGQQVTLSCSPISGHRSVSWYQQTPGQGLQFLFEYFSETQRNKGNFPGRFSGRQFSNSRSEMNVSTLELGDSALYLCASSLPPSSYNEQFFGPGTRLTVL.

In this sample, this clonotype turned up once. The rearrangement joins TRBV20-1 to TRBJ1-4, with TRBD1 as a possible D gene (6 bases). The germline CDR1 and CDR2 sequences are DFQATT and SNEGSKA (reference sequence). This CDR3 is 15 amino acids long. V shed 6 bases and J shed 3 bases, with 17 bases lying between them. The CDR3 nucleotides are TGCAGTGCCGACGGTGGGGGCAGAGCTAATGAAAAACTGTTTTTT. This encodes CSADGGGRANEKLFF.